The 20 T cell receptor beta chains below all came from one sample that was sequenced in a study of CD8+ T cells in alopecia areata. Cells that came from pooled cutaneous lymph nodes were sorted using CD4, CD8alpha, NKG2D, NKG2ACE and other markers. RNA, once extracted, was reverse transcribed into cDNA for use as the sequencing template. Sequenced by immunoSEQ multiplex PCR; TCRdb stores in-frame clones only, minus some. The sample yields approximately 280,000 clones, without any singletons. The sequencing input was CD4+ T cells sorted from a lymph node. These receptors all stem from a C3H/HeJ mouse with alopecia areata. Mouse MHC haplotype: H2-k.

This clone appeared a few times. Germline and genes here are mouse. The observed sequence ends 4 residues before the CDR3 terminus, with the missing tail filled in from the germline J gene. This chain connects TRBV19 to TRBJ1-1, with a tentative D call TRBD1 (5 bases). Germline V gene sequence: CDR1 FNHDT, CDR2 SITEND (reference sequence). This CDR3 has 13 amino acids. V gave up 5 bases and J gave up 0 bases, with 8 bases separating them. The CDR3 DNA, read in part, is TGTGCCAGCAGGAGGGGAGCAAACACA. This encodes CASRRGANT. Given in full, the CDR3 is CASRRGANTEVFF.

The table lists this clone with many counts. The genes are named according to mouse. The CDR3 goes on 4 residues after the read ends, and that part is filled in from the germline J gene. V gene TRBV13-1 combines with J gene TRBJ2-3, with D possibly TRBD1 on 7 matching bases. The V gene lost 0 bases and the J gene lost 0 bases, with 8 bases spanning the gap. The CDR3 runs 15 residues. Germline V gives CDR1 NSHNY, CDR2 SYGAGN. CDR3 in amino acids: CASSDEGASAETLYF. The CDR3 DNA, read in part, is TGTGCCAGCAGTGATGAGGGGGCTAGTGCAGAA.

This clone was counted a few times. The listed genes are named as in mouse. Read sequence stops 4 residues before the CDR3 end, and the germline J gene provides the missing end. V and J are TRBV13-1 and TRBJ2-2; D is possibly TRBD1 (5 bases). The CDR3 contains 15 residues. Germline assignment: CDR1 NSHNY and CDR2 SYGAGN. The ends were cut back, 6 bases at V and 0 bases at J, with 12 bases in the middle. The covered CDR3 bases are TGTGCCAGCACTATCGACAGAGCAAACACCGGG. This codes for CASTIDRANTG. The full-length CDR3 reads as CASTIDRANTGQLYF.

This clone was counted only a few times. Gene names follow the mouse nomenclature. The CDR3 end is not reached by the read, which stops 4 residues before it; the germline J gene fills it in. Other DNA sequences within the sample encode an identical CDR3. V and J are TRBV13-1 and TRBJ2-3, with 12 bases aligning to TRBD2. Trimming at V came to 3 bases and at J to 4 bases, leaving 3 bases not matched to a gene. The CDR3 covers 15 residues. Germline V gives CDR1 NSHNY, CDR2 SYGAGN. The sequenced CDR3 bases are TGTGCCAGCAGTGGGGGACTGGGGGGTCCAGAA. Translating gives CASSGGLGGPE. The full CDR3 sequence reads CASSGGLGGPETLYF.

This clone occurred a few times. Genes and germline come from the mouse. CDR3 DNA (partial): TGCACCTGCAGTGCAGATCCAGTTGAGAATTCGCCC. Protein sequence: CTCSADPVENSP. The complete CDR3 protein is CTCSADPVENSPLYF. This chain joins TRBV1 and TRBJ1-6, with D hard to call. The DNA ends 3 residues before the CDR3 does, and the rest of the CDR3 is filled in from the germline J gene. TRBJ1-6 has ORF status, its function being uncertain. The V gene's germline CDR1 is NSQYPW and CDR2 LRSPGD (reference sequence). Trimming pared 0 bases from V and 7 bases from J, leaving 10 bases between. The CDR3 contains 15 residues.

This clone was observed a few times. Given a much more abundant clone one base away, this may be a read error. Gene names denote mouse genes. Read sequence stops 4 residues before the CDR3 end, and the germline J gene provides the missing end. This chain joins TRBV29 and TRBJ2-5; a weak D match, TRBD1 (6 bases). CDR1 MSHET and CDR2 SYDVDS come from the germline V gene. The CDR3 loop spans 13 amino acids. The V and J ends lost 4 bases and 2 bases respectively, with 7 bases between them. The CDR3 is CASSSDSQDTQYF. Partial CDR3 DNA: TGTGCTAGCAGTTCGGACAGCCAAGAC. The full variable domain, its missing parts supplied by reference TRBV29 and TRBJ2-5, is DMKVTQMPRYLIKRMGENVLLECGQDMSHETMYWYRQDPGLGLQLIYISYDVDSNSEGDIPKGYRVSRKKREHFSLILDSAKTNQTSVYFCASSSDSQDTQYFGPGTRLLVL.

This clone was detected only a few times. The listed genes are named as in mouse. The CDR3 end falls 4 residues outside the read, so it is completed with the germline J gene. V is TRBV13-3 and J is TRBJ2-5, with D possibly being TRBD1 (5 bases). Germline CDR1 is NNHDY and CDR2 is SYVADS. V was shortened by 4 bases and J by 0 bases, with 12 bases between the two germline ends. This CDR3 comprises 15 residues. The CDR3 loop reads CASSSQGVNQDTQYF. The part of the CDR3 DNA that was read is TGTGCCAGCAGTTCCCAGGGAGTTAACCAAGAC.

This clone was detected a few times. Gene names and germline match the mouse. From the germline J gene comes the end of the CDR3, since the read stops 4 residues before it. The chain has TRBV29 and TRBJ2-1; D not certain. Per the germline V gene, CDR1 is MSHET and CDR2 is SYDVDS. V was trimmed by 7 bases and J by 6 bases, leaving 10 bases between them. The CDR3 loop spans 12 amino acids. This CDR3 is CASTTAGAEQFF. CDR3 DNA (partial): TGTGCTAGCACCACAGCGGGTGCT.

Worth noting for this clone: Gene names denote mouse genes. The CDR3 end is not reached by the read, which stops 4 residues before it; the germline J gene fills it in. Other DNA sequences in the sample encode the same CDR3. This chain uses TRBV1 with TRBJ2-5; 8 bases map to TRBD1. After removal of 3 bases from V and 2 bases from J, the junction contained 1 base not matched to a gene. The germline V gene has CDR1 NSQYPW and CDR2 LRSPGD (reference sequence). CDR3 length: 14 amino acids. The part of the CDR3 DNA that was read is TGCACCTGCAGTGCCCAGGGGGCCCAAGAC. This encodes CTCSAQGAQD. In full, the CDR3 is CTCSAQGAQDTQYF.

This clone has just a few counts. Germline and genes here are mouse. The CDR3 goes on 4 residues after the read ends, and that part is filled in from the germline J gene. This chain links TRBV5 with TRBJ2-2, with 13 positions matching TRBD2. Germline CDR1 reads LGHNA; CDR2 reads YNLKQL (reference sequence). Losses at the gene ends were 5 bases for V and 1 base for J; bases not matched to a gene: 4. The CDR3 extends over 17 amino acids. Incomplete CDR3 DNA: TGTGCCAGCAGCGGCGGGACTGGGGGGGGAAACACCGGG. It translates to CASSGGTGGGNTG. Given in full, the CDR3 is CASSGGTGGGNTGQLYF.

Note on this clone: The genes and germline here are from mouse. The CDR3 end is not reached by the read, which stops 4 residues before it; the germline J gene fills it in. V and J are TRBV13-3 and TRBJ2-7, with 7 bases matching TRBD1. CDR3 length: 14 residues. CDR1 and CDR2 (germline): NNHDY, SYVADS. The sequenced part of the CDR3 DNA is TGTGCCAGCAGTGAAGAGGGACAGTCGGAT. Protein product: CASSEEGQSD. The full-length CDR3 reads as CASSEEGQSDEQYF.

Only a few counts were recorded for this clone. The genes and germline here are from mouse. The read gets to within 4 residues of the CDR3 end, and the germline J gene fills in the rest. J is TRBJ2-1 and V is TRBV13-1; TRBD2 is a possible D gene (7 bases). The V gene's germline CDR1 is NSHNY and CDR2 SYGAGN. CDR3 size: 16 residues. V was cut by 1 base and J by 1 base, with 12 bases left in between. The sequenced part of the CDR3 DNA is TGTGCCAGCAGTGATCGGGGGGCTGGGAACTATGCT. This sequence encodes CASSDRGAGNYA. In full, the CDR3 is CASSDRGAGNYAEQFF.

The table lists this clone with a few counts. The gene names given are mouse names. Read coverage stops 4 residues before the CDR3 terminus; the germline J gene supplies the remainder. V gene TRBV13-2 combines with J gene TRBJ2-5, with a tentative D call TRBD2 (5 bases). The V gene lost 1 base and the J gene lost 1 base, with 7 bases spanning the gap. The CDR3 contains 14 residues. Germline values: CDR1 NNHNN, CDR2 SYGAGS (reference sequence). The sequenced part of the CDR3 DNA is TGTGCCAGCGGTGATATGGGGTACCAAGAC. Protein product: CASGDMGYQD. The full CDR3 reads CASGDMGYQDTQYF.

On this clone: Gene names are the mouse ones. The read ends 4 residues before the CDR3 terminus; that terminus is restored from the germline J gene. This chain links TRBV13-3 with TRBJ1-1, with D possibly matching TRBD1 (6 bases). CDR3 length: 14 residues. Germline V gives CDR1 NNHDY, CDR2 SYVADS. Trimming cost V 0 bases and J 3 bases, with 9 bases left between them. Incomplete CDR3 DNA: TGTGCCAGCAGTGATGGGGGGGCCGACACA. Encoded protein: CASSDGGADT. The full CDR3 protein reads CASSDGGADTEVFF.

Worth noting for this clone: Gene names are mouse gene names. Read sequence stops 4 residues before the CDR3 end, and the germline J gene provides the missing end. The V call is TRBV13-3, the J call TRBJ2-5; 7 bases fit TRBD2. Germline CDR1 NNHDY, CDR2 SYVADS. The CDR3 has 15 amino acids. The trim removed 5 bases at V and 0 bases at J, leaving 6 bases unmatched. The part of the CDR3 DNA that was read is TGTGCCAGCAGCCTCTACTGGGGAAACCAAGAC. Residues: CASSLYWGNQD. The CDR3, in full, reads CASSLYWGNQDTQYF.

This clone was detected ten times or more. Any gene name here is a mouse gene name. The read ends 4 residues shy of where the CDR3 ends; the end is completed using the germline J gene. This chain links TRBV1 with TRBJ1-1; D is uncertain. The CDR3 loop spans 11 amino acids. Germline V CDR1 and CDR2: NSQYPW, LRSPGD (reference sequence). The sequenced CDR3 bases are TGCACCTGCAGTGCAGGGGCA. This encodes CTCSAGA. The complete CDR3 sequence is CTCSAGAEVFF.

The sample holds a few counts of this clone. Gene names follow the mouse nomenclature. The read comes to an end 3 residues before the CDR3 does, leaving the germline J gene to fill in the end. V is TRBV19 and J is TRBJ1-6; D is unclear. TRBJ1-6 is an ORF; its function is uncertain. V gave up 4 bases and J gave up 9 bases, with 17 bases separating them. Germline V CDR1 and CDR2: FNHDT, SITEND (reference sequence). This CDR3 spans 15 amino acids. Here the CDR3 reads CASSPQTGLISPLYF. The DNA read from the CDR3 is TGTGCCAGCAGTCCCCAGACTGGATTGATTTCGCCC.

On this clone itself: Genes and germline are mouse. The read is 4 residues too short to cover the CDR3 end, so that end is filled in from the germline J gene. Other DNA sequences of this sample code for an identical CDR3. This rearrangement joins TRBV1 to TRBJ2-1; the match to TRBD2 covers 9 bases. Germline CDR1 NSQYPW, CDR2 LRSPGD (reference sequence). CDR3 length equals 15 residues. The J segment lost 1 base and the V segment lost 3 bases, leaving 1 base of the junction unmatched. The sequenced part of the CDR3 DNA is TGCACCTGCAGTGCCCTGGGGGGGAACTATGCT. It codes for CTCSALGGNYA. The full CDR3 protein reads CTCSALGGNYAEQFF.

In the case of this clone: Genes and germline come from the mouse. The read terminates 4 residues before the CDR3 end, so the remaining end is supplied by the germline J gene. The chain links TRBV13-1 to TRBJ2-3; 7 nucleotides align to TRBD1. Unmatched junction bases numbered 13, after V lost 0 bases and J lost 0 bases. CDR1 and CDR2 from the germline V gene are NSHNY and SYGAGN. The CDR3 spans 19 residues. The CDR3 spells CASSDGPPGQRTSAETLYF. The DNA read from the CDR3 is TGTGCCAGCAGTGATGGGCCCCCGGGACAGAGGACTAGTGCAGAA.

Remarks on this clone: The gene names here belong to mouse. The CDR3 is cut off 4 residues early in the read; its end comes from the germline J gene. The chain uses TRBV13-1 and TRBJ2-7; no firm D call. Germline V gene lookup returns CDR1 NSHNY and CDR2 SYGAGN. The CDR3 sequence is 11 residues long. V was pared by 4 bases and J by 3 bases, with 5 bases between. The CDR3 DNA, read in part, is TGTGCCAGCAGTTTCCACTAT. Translated: CASSFHY. From start to end, the CDR3 is CASSFHYEQYF.